The clone carrying this T cell receptor beta chain was detected a few times. V was clipped by 5 bases and J by 9 bases, with 10 bases between them. CDR3 length: 12 residues. Germline CDR1 reads SEHNR; CDR2 reads FQNEAQ (reference sequence). The sample originates from a study of cytomegalovirus exposure and HLA in healthy donors. The study ran its PCR with 60 Vbeta and 13 Jbeta primers. The repertoire was sequenced with immunoSEQ multiplex PCR; TCRdb's copy has only in-frame clones and lacks some. Of 130,000 or so clones in the sample, around 8.5% were seen once. This sequence joins TRBV7-9 and TRBJ1-4; no clear D gene. The clonotype comes from a man aged 40-55 years in good health and CMV-seronegative. Material: PBMCs. CDR3 amino acids: CASSRDGKKLFF. CDR3 bases: TGTGCCAGCAGCAGAGACGGGAAAAAACTGTTTTTT.